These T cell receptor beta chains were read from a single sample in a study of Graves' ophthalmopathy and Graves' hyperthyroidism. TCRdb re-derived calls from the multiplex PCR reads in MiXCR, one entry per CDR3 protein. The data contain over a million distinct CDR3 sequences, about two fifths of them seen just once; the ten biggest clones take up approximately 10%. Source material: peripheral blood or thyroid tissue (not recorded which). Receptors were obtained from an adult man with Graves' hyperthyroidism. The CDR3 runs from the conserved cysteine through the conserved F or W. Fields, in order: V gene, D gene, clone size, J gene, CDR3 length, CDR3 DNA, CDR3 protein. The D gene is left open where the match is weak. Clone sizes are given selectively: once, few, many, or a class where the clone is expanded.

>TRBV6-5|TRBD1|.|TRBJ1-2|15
TGTGCCAGCAGTTACGAGGACAGGGGACACTATGGCTACACCTTC
CASSYEDRGHYGYTF
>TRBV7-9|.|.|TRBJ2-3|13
TGTGCCAGCACCTGGCCCGGCGGAGATACGCAGTATTTT
CASTWPGGDTQYF
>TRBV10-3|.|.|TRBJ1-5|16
TGTGCCATCAGTTTGTTGGGGCCTGGTAGCAATCAGCCCCAGCATTTT
CAISLLGPGSNQPQHF
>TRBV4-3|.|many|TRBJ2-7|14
TGCGCCAGCAGCCCTGGTCCGGGCGGGTACGAGCAGTACTTC
CASSPGPGGYEQYF
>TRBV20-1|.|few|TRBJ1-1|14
TGCAGCGCACAACCGACGGGGAGCCACACTGAAGCTTTCTTT
CSAQPTGSHTEAFF
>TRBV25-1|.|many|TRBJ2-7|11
TGTGCCAGCAGTGATATATACGAGCAGTACTTC
CASSDIYEQYF
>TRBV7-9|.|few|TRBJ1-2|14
TGTGCCAGCAGACCCGGACACACTAACTATGGCTACACCTTC
CASRPGHTNYGYTF
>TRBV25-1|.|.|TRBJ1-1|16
TGTGCCAGCAGTGTGACCAGAAACACCATGAACACTGAAGCTTTCTTT
CASSVTRNTMNTEAFF
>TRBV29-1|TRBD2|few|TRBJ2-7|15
TGCAGCGTGAGGCCCGGGACTAGCGGGAGCTACGAGCAGTACTTC
CSVRPGTSGSYEQYF
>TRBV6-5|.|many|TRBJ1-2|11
TGTGCCACCAAGGAGGGGGATGGCTACACCTTC
CATKEGDGYTF
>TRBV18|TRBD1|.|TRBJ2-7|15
TGTGCCAGCTCATCAGTCCTGGGACAGGGTTATGAGCAGTACTTC
CASSSVLGQGYEQYF
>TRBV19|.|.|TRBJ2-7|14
TGTGCCAGTAGTATGGTCAAGACGGGACCCGAGCAGTACTTC
CASSMVKTGPEQYF
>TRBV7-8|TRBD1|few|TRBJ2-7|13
TGTGCCAGCAGAATTCAACAGGGGAGTGAGCAGTACTTC
CASRIQQGSEQYF
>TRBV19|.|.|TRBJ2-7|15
TGTGCCAGTAGGGGGAAGGACAGAGGGGACTACGAGCAGTACTTC
CASRGKDRGDYEQYF
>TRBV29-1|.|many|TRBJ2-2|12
TGCAGCGTTGAACAGGGACCCGGGGAGCTGTTTTTT
CSVEQGPGELFF
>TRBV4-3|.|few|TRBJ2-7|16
TGCGCCAGCAGCCAAGGGATTCTGCAGGGCTCCTACGAGCAGTACTTC
CASSQGILQGSYEQYF
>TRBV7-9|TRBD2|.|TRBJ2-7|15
TGTGCCAGCAGTTTACGGGAGGCAGGGCCCCTCGAGCAGTACTTC
CASSLREAGPLEQYF
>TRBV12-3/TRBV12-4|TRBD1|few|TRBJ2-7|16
TGTGCCAGCAGTTTAGACCCGGGACAGGGAAGCTACGAGCAGTACTTC
CASSLDPGQGSYEQYF
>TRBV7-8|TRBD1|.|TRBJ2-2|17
TGTGCCAGCAGCTTTTATCCGGGACAGCAGAACACCGGGGAGCTGTTTTTT
CASSFYPGQQNTGELFF
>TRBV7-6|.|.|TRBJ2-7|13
TGTGCCAGCAGCAGGACAGTCACCTACGAGCAGTACTTC
CASSRTVTYEQYF
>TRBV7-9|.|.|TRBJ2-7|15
TGTGCCAGCAGCTTAGTGGGTCAGAAAAGCTACGAGCAGTACTTC
CASSLVGQKSYEQYF
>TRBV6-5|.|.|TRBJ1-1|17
TGTGCCAGCAGTTACGGCAGCAGTAGTCCACAGGGATCTGAAGCTTTCTTT
CASSYGSSSPQGSEAFF
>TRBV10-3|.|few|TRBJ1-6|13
TGTGCCATCAGCCCGGGGCCTAATTCACCCCTCCACTTT
CAISPGPNSPLHF
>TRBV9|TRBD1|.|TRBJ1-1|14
TGTGCCAGCAACCCTTCCGGGACAGGGGGGATGGTTTTCTTT
CASNPSGTGGMVFF
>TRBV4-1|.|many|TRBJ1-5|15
TGCGCCAGCAGCCGCGGCGGGACTGGCAATCAGCCCCAGCATTTT
CASSRGGTGNQPQHF
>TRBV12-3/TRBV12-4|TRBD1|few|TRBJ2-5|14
TGTGCCAGCAGTCAGACAGGGGTGTTGGAGACCCAGTACTTC
CASSQTGVLETQYF
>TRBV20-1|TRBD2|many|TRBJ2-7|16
TGCAGTGCTAGCAGGGCCGAAGGACTAGCGGGAAGGGAGCAGTACTTC
CSASRAEGLAGREQYF
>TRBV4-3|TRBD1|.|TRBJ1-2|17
TGCGCCAGCAGCCCCGAGGGGACAGGGCTCTATAACTATGGCTACACCTTC
CASSPEGTGLYNYGYTF
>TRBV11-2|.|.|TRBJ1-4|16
TGTGCCAGCAGCTTAGCAGGCCGGAATCATAATGAAAAACTGTTTTTT
CASSLAGRNHNEKLFF
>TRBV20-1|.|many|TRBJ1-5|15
TGCAGTGCCCACGTCGGACATAAAAGCAATCAGCCCCAGCATTTT
CSAHVGHKSNQPQHF
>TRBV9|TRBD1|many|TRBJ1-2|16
TGTGCCAGCAGCGTGGTCGCCGCCGGGACAGGGGACGGCTACACCTTC
CASSVVAAGTGDGYTF
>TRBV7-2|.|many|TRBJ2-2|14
TGTGCCAGCAAAAGCGGGTTTAACACCGGGGAGCTGTTTTTT
CASKSGFNTGELFF